What follows are 11 T cell receptor beta chains derived from one specimen sequenced in a study of T-cell reconstitution after alpha-beta-depleted transplantation in children. Using unique molecular identifiers, the investigators prepared the TCRbeta library. TCRdb re-analysed the PCR reads in MiXCR, keeping a single row per CDR3 protein. The sample carries 600,000 to 700,000 distinct CDR3 sequences, 16% recorded once. Material: PBMCs from the stem cell graft donor, obtained from the stem cell graft. The receptors come from a human donor who donated a stem cell graft to a child with acute myeloid leukemia.

This clonotype was picked up a small number of times. The V and J genes are TRBV12-3 or TRBV12-4 and TRBJ2-2, with 8 positions matching TRBD1. The CDR3 runs 16 residues. Losses at the gene ends were 6 bases for V and 3 bases for J; bases not matched to a gene: 9. The CDR3 loop reads CASRPKDREDTGELFF. CDR3 coding DNA: TGTGCCAGCAGACCGAAGGACAGGGAGGACACCGGGGAGCTGTTTTTT.

Regarding this clonotype: One end of the junction does not line up with germline, which may come from a read error. The J gene is TRBJ2-3, the V gene TRBV20-1; TRBD2 matches 9 bases. The CDR3 consists of 17 residues. CDR1 and CDR2 (germline): DFQATT, SNEGSKA (reference sequence). The CDR3 is CCARDGERGADTDTQYF. The CDR3 bases are TGCTGTGCTAGAGATGGCGAGCGGGGGGCGGACACAGATACGCAGTATTTT.

In this sample, this clonotype turned up a few times. The genes are TRBV5-1 and TRBJ1-1, with no clear D. The V end lost 0 bases, the J end lost 1 base, and 10 bases lay between the germline ends. The CDR3 is made up of 15 amino acids. Germline-derived CDR1 and CDR2 are SGHRS and YFSETQ. The CDR3 sequence: CASSLDRLQNTEAFF. The CDR3 nucleotides read TGCGCCAGCAGCTTGGACCGACTCCAGAACACTGAAGCTTTCTTT.

The J gene is TRBJ2-3, the V gene TRBV20-1; D gene unclear. Germline lookup yields CDR1 DFQATT and CDR2 SNEGSKA (reference sequence). This CDR3 is 16 amino acids long. Trimming took 1 base from V and 3 from J, leaving 17 bases between them. CDR3 DNA: TGCAGTGCTAGAGCCCCCCAGAGGAGTTGGACAGATACGCAGTATTTT. This translates into CSARAPQRSWTDTQYF.

This clonotype was recorded many times. J is TRBJ2-7 and V is TRBV13; 10 positions agree with TRBD2. The CDR3 totals 15 residues. Germline V gene data show CDR1 as PRHDT and CDR2 as FYEKMQ (reference sequence). J gave up 3 bases and V 5 bases, and 7 bases lay outside the gene matches. Here the CDR3 DNA reads TGTGCCAGCAGCCCCAAGGGACTAGCGAACTACGAGCAGTACGTC. As protein: CASSPKGLANYEQYV.

The chain joins TRBV5-1 to TRBJ2-7, with D possibly matching TRBD2 (6 bases). The V end lost 4 bases, the J end lost 0 bases, and 14 bases lay between the germline ends. Germline CDR1 reads SGHRS; CDR2 reads YFSETQ. There are 15 residues in the CDR3. CDR3 amino acids: CASSPRRAVSYEQYV. In DNA, the CDR3 is TGCGCCAGCAGCCCCCGGAGGGCAGTCTCCTACGAGCAGTACGTC.

The CDR3: CAISESPGMGEKLFF. The CDR3, as DNA: TGTGCCATCAGTGAGTCTCCAGGGATGGGTGAAAAACTGTTTTTT. The V gene is TRBV10-3, the J gene TRBJ1-4; D possibly corresponds to TRBD1 (5 bases). The CDR3 runs to 15 residues. V gave up 0 bases and J gave up 7 bases, with 12 bases separating them. The V gene's germline CDR1 is ENHRY and CDR2 SYGVKD.

This clonotype was found many times. This sequence joins TRBV7-2 and TRBJ1-2, with D hard to call. This CDR3 has 12 residues. Germline lookup yields CDR1 SGHTA and CDR2 FQGNSA. The germline V and J ends were trimmed by 0 bases and 8 bases, with 7 bases remaining between them. The CDR3 DNA follows: TGTGCCAGCAGCTTAGCGCGGGGAGGCTACACCTTC. The encoded protein is CASSLARGGYTF.

There are many counts of this clonotype. The genes are TRBV6-6 and TRBJ1-5; maybe TRBD1 (5 bases). CDR1 is MNHNY, CDR2 SVGAGI, per germline (reference sequence). Trimming shortened V by 4 bases and J by 4 bases, and 8 bases separated the two germline ends. The CDR3 contains 13 residues. The CDR3 sequence is CASSFPGNQPQHF. The CDR3 DNA reads TGTGCCAGCAGTTTCCCAGGGAATCAGCCCCAGCATTTT.

This clonotype appeared many times. The chain couples TRBV20-1 to TRBJ1-1; the match to TRBD1 covers 7 bases. This CDR3 is built from 16 residues. Trimming took 6 bases from V and 4 from J; bases not matched to a gene: 17. Germline V gene lookup returns CDR1 DFQATT and CDR2 SNEGSKA (reference sequence). The CDR3 loop is CSALSDRNWGGTEAFF. The CDR3 nucleotides are TGCAGTGCCCTTTCGGACAGGAACTGGGGGGGCACTGAAGCTTTCTTT.

In its sample, this clonotype was seen a few times. The chain combines TRBV5-1 with TRBJ2-7; 8 positions match TRBD1. J gave up 3 bases and V 4 bases, and 9 bases lay outside the gene matches. Germline CDR1 and CDR2: SGHRS and YFSETQ. This CDR3 has 15 amino acids. CDR3 residues: CASSADRDRFYEQYF. CDR3 coding DNA: TGCGCCAGCAGCGCCGACCGGGACAGGTTCTACGAGCAGTACTTC.